Included here is one TCR beta chain sequence, with context. This clonotype was recorded many times. What this receptor recognizes is not known. No much larger clone exists at a distance of one base, and base qualities are not known. This entry comes from a study of regulatory T cells in long-lasting Graves disease (dated by TCRdb to the early 2020s). Turning to the overall study: Newly diagnosed Graves' disease patients had taken antithyroid drugs for less than 3 months. This study used TCR sequencing and RNA sequencing of peripheral blood to compare persistent Graves' disease patients against newly diagnosed Graves' disease patients. The study took place in China and was registered as a clinical trial. A total of approximately 35 samples were covered by TCR sequencing, comprising some 13 persistent and around 20 newly diagnosed Graves' disease patients. On the study overall, not on this receptor specifically: Compared with newly diagnosed patients, patients with persistent Graves' disease had lower TCR Shannon entropy and fewer highly expanded clones, which suggests clonal expansion. A larger number of public clonotypes was shared among persistent patients (fewer than 3,000) than among newly diagnosed patients (roughly 1,000). The study examined only peripheral blood because the primary lesion, thyroid tissue, could not be accessed. As a limitation, the authors acknowledged that the small sample size may reduce accuracy. Sequencing and analysis were restricted to the TCR beta chain. TRBV28, TRBJ1-2 and TRBJ2-5 were preferentially used in persistent disease, while TRBV20-1 and TRBJ2-1 were favored in newly diagnosed disease.

This specimen's time point label, interpreted: newly diagnosed GD, antithyroid drugs for less than 3 months. RNA was extracted from PBMCs in TRIzol for both TCR sequencing and RNA sequencing. The diagnosis of Graves' disease was made according to American Thyroid Association guidelines. Recruitment of patients was carried out at an endocrinology department in Xi'an, China. Each patient gave 9 to 10 milliliters of peripheral blood, collected in an EDTA anticoagulant tube. Ficoll Paque Plus density gradient separation was used to isolate PBMCs, and no additional T cell sorting was done. RNA quality was checked with an Agilent 2100 Bioanalyzer and agarose gel, and concentration with a NanoDrop 2000. The library was produced with multiplex PCR. TCRdb records Illumina HiSeq 4000 as the sequencer. To build TCR beta libraries, CDR3 regions were amplified by Arm-PCR using iRepertoire HTBI primers. Before sequencing, the PCR products underwent gel purification. As for how the authors treated the data: Gene usage analysis of CDR3 amino acid clonotypes used the roughly 60 TRBV and about 14 TRBJ segments found across samples. COPE and FqMerger were used to merge the filtered high-quality paired reads into contigs. Contigs were aligned with BLAST to IMGT TRBV, TRBD and TRBJ reference genes, and CDR3 was defined per IMGT. Highly expanded clones were defined as clonotypes with a frequency above 0.1%. Shannon entropy served as the measure of repertoire diversity, while the Gini coefficient captured V-J evenness. A clonotype was considered public if more than one individual shared it. The raw public data were reprocessed by TCRdb itself: fastp quality trimming at Q25, MiXCR clonotype calling, in-frame beta chains only. Rows are unified per CDR3 protein, each entry keeping the most common DNA and genes. V and J calls and clone size were set by TCRdb, not the authors. Recorded for this sample are just over 600,000 distinct CDR3 sequences; approximately 15% of them occurred a single time. The ten largest clones represent under 20% of the sample.

CDR1 and CDR2, looked up from the germline V gene, are MDHEN and SYDVKM. The CDR3 contains 14 residues, cysteine and phenylalanine counted. Of all the DNA, just the CDR3 is kept, 42 bases in frame from base 1. V lost 10 bases and J lost 2 bases; the stretch between them is 12 bases long. The same sample was also used in a study of T cells in Graves' hyperthyroidism and ophthalmopathy. That second publication adds: Stable Graves' hyperthyroidism was defined as the absence of progression to ophthalmopathy over 18 months of follow-up. Hyperthyroidism patients were aged 18 to 65 years and newly diagnosed, with disease duration of less than 2 months. The study excluded patients with uncontrolled infections, other autoimmune diseases, pregnancy or lactation. Diagnoses were established on the basis of clinical symptoms, serum thyroxine and TRAb, thyroid ultrasound, and orbital computed tomography. The TCR CDR3 was subjected to a first round of RT-PCR using the HTBI primer set and the Qiagen OneStep RT-PCR kit. Most expanded thyroid clonotypes (frequency above 0.001) were also detected in blood, a finding suggesting that blood repertoires may reflect thyroid immune responses. Ophthalmopathy was separated from stable hyperthyroidism by a 13 V-J signature model, with around 90% sensitivity and just over 81% specificity obtained in cross-validation and 80%/75% obtained in testing. In validation, the model predicted progression to ophthalmopathy with approximately 71% sensitivity and less than 75% specificity, a median of around 6.6 months before onset. To identify TCR V-J signatures that set the groups apart, the researchers used a discovery cohort of 95 to 100 patients, made up of 40 to 45 with Graves' ophthalmopathy and 55 to 65 with stable Graves' hyperthyroidism. An independent validation cohort of under 20 hyperthyroidism patients and approximately 17 patients who later progressed to ophthalmopathy tested prospective prediction of ophthalmopathy. For training and testing, the 100 patients in the discovery cohort were randomly divided in a 7:3 ratio. The study also compared thyroid tissue and blood T-cell repertoires from five or six Graves' hyperthyroidism patients. Once sampling was done, hyperthyroidism patients were given methimazole at a starting dose of 30 mg daily, whereas ophthalmopathy patients were given high-dose intravenous methylprednisolone. Libraries were constructed in a second round of multiplex PCR, after which size selection and purification were performed. Paired-end sequencing of the libraries was performed with 100 bp reads on an Illumina HiSeq2000. SOAPnuke was used to process the raw data, with reads discarded if the reads contained adapters or uncalled bases, had a mean Phred below 15, or lacked an exact constant-primer or identifier match. High-quality paired reads were merged using COPE v1.2.5, and each unique nucleotide sequence was defined as a clonotype. Clonotypes were aligned to IMGT TRBV, TRBD and TRBJ reference segments using MiTCR v1.1. Only V-J combinations with frequency above 0.0001, covering 99% to 99.2% of repertoires, were analysed. A TCS score was defined as the ratio of F50 (clonal expansion) to E x V (chaos), with BLOSUM62-based TCRdist applied between CDR3 peptides within each V-J. Welch's t-statistics and random forest reduced roughly 540 V-J features to around 14, which were used in a naive Bayes classifier (R e1071). Sample size was not statistically predetermined, and investigators were not blinded to group allocation. TCR Vbeta CDR3 sequencing of 120 to 150 peripheral blood samples (under 45 ophthalmopathy, 75 or so hyperthyroidism and 17 progressor patients) is reported in the paper.

This specimen was peripheral blood mononuclear cells (PBMCs), taken at new diagnosis, from a patient treated with antithyroid drugs. Rearrangement joined TRBV28 to TRBJ1-6; a tentative D match to TRBD1 spans 6 bases. The TCR comes from a woman in her twenties or thirties with Graves disease. Donor details come from another sample of the same person, matched by shared clones. In nucleotides, the sequence is TGTGCCACTCCGGGGGGCGCCTATAATTCACCCCTCCACTTT. This is translated as CATPGGAYNSPLHF.